This T cell receptor (beta chain) was obtained from a study of low-dose radiotherapy and immunotherapy resistance in tumors. Study background: Cohort 1 patients were irradiated with 0.5 Gy fractions every 2 weeks to 6.5 Gy total. Treatment included intravenous cyclophosphamide dosed at 200 mg/m2 every two weeks, one day before radiation and immunotherapy.

This CDR3 has 13 residues. V lost 0 bases and J 4 bases, leaving 6 bases between the germline ends. CDR1 and CDR2 from the germline V gene are LGHDT and YNNKEL (reference sequence). First-strand cDNA relied on TRAV- and TRBV-specific primers spanning alpha and beta chains. Amplification, which lasted approximately 20 PCR cycles, used a constant-region primer and V-primer adapter to amplify TCRs. TCRdb re-called the reads through MiXCR, storing one row per CDR3 protein. Counted here are approximately 90,000 distinct CDR3 sequences, 9% to 9.5% occurring once; the ten biggest clones make up 0.95% to 1.3%. Documented time point: before trial treatment. Donors received a regimen that comprised nivolumab, ipilimumab, aspirin, low-dose cyclophosphamide and low-dose radiotherapy.

This TCR came from a male donor with prostate cancer. V is TRBV3-1 and J is TRBJ2-5; no clear D. The sequenced sample was PBMCs, obtained before treatment. As DNA, the CDR3 is TGTGCCAGCAGCCAAGAGGTAGGAGAGACCCAGTACTTC. Translation: CASSQEVGETQYF.